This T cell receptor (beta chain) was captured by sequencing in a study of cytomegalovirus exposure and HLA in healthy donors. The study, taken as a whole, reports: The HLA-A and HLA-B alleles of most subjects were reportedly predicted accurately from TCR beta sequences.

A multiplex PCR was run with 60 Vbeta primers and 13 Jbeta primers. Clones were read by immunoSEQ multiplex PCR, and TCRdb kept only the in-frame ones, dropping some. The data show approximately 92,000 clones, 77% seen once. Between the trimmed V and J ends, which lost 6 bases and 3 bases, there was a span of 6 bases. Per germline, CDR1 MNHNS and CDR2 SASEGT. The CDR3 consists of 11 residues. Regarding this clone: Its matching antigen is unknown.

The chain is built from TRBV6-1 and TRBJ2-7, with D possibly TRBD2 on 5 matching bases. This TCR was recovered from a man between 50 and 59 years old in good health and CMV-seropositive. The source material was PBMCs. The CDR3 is CASSAGYEQYF. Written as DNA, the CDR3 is TGTGCCAGCAGCGCGGGCTACGAGCAGTACTTC.